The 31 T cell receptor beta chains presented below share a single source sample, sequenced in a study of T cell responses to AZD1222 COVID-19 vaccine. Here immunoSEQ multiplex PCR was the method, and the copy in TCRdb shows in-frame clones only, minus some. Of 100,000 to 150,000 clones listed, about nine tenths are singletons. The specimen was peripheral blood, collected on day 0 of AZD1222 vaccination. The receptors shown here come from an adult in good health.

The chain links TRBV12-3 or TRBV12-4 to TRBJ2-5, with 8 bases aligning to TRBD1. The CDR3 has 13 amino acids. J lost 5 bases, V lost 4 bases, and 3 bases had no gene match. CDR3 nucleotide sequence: TGTGCCAGCAGTTCAGGGGGCGCGGAGACCCAGTACTTC. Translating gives CASSSGGAETQYF.

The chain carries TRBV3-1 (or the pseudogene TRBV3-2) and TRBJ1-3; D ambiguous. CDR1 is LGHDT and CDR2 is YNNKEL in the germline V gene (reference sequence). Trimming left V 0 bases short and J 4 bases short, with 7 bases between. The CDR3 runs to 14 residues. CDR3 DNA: TGTGCCAGCAGCCAAGATTTAGGGGGAAACACCATATATTTT. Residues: CASSQDLGGNTIYF.

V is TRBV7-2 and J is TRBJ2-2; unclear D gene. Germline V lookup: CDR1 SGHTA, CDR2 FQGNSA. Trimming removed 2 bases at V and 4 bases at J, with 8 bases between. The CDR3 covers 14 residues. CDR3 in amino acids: CASSLSRSTGELFF. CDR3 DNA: TGTGCCAGCAGCTTAAGCAGGAGCACCGGGGAGCTGTTTTTT.

The CDR3 nucleotides are TGTGCCGGGCGACTAGCGGGAGGGGACGAGCAGTACTTC. This codes for CAGRLAGGDEQYF. The chain has TRBV10-3 and TRBJ2-7; 14 bases line up with TRBD2. CDR1 ENHRY and CDR2 SYGVKD come from the germline V gene. This CDR3 region has 13 residues. J gave up 5 bases and V 11 bases, and 5 bases lay outside the gene matches.

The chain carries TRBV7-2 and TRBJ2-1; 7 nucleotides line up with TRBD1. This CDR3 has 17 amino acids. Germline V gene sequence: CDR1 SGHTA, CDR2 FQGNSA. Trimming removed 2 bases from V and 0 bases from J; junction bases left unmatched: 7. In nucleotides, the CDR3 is TGTGCCAGCAGCTTACCTATGACAGGGAGCTCCTACAATGAGCAGTTCTTC. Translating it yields CASSLPMTGSSYNEQFF. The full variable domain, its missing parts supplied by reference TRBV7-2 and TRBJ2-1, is GAGVSQSPSNKVTEKGKDVELRCDPISGHTALYWYRQSLGQGLEFLIYFQGNSAPDKSGLPSDRFSAERTGGSVSTLTIQRTQQEDSAVYLCASSLPMTGSSYNEQFFGPGTRLTVL.

The DNA for the CDR3 is TGTGCCATCGGGGGGACGTCGACCGGGGAGCTGTTTTTT. Translated: CAIGGTSTGELFF. This chain joins TRBV10-3 and TRBJ2-2; TRBD2 is a possible D gene (6 bases). The V end lost 8 bases, the J end lost 5 bases, and 12 bases lay between the germline ends. CDR3 length: 13 amino acids. The germline gives CDR1 ENHRY, CDR2 SYGVKD.

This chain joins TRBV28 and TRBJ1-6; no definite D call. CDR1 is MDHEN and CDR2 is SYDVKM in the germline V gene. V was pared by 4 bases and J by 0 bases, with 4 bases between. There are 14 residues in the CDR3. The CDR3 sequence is CASSSSSYNSPLHF. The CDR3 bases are TGTGCCAGCAGTTCCAGCTCCTATAATTCACCCCTCCACTTT.

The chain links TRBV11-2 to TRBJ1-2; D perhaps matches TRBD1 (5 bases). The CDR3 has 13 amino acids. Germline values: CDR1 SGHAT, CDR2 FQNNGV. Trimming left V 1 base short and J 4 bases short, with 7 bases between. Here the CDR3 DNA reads TGTGCCAGCAGCTTAGCGGGGGTCTATGGCTACACCTTC. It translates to CASSLAGVYGYTF. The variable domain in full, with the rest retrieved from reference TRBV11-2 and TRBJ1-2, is EAGVAQSPRYKIIEKRQSVAFWCNPISGHATLYWYQQILGQGPKLLIQFQNNGVVDDSQLPKDRFSAERLKGVDSTLKIQPAKLEDSAVYLCASSLAGVYGYTFGSGTRLTVV.

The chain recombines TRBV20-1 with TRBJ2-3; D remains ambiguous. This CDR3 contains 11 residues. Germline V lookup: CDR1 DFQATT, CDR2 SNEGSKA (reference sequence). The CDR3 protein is CRPGRADTQYF. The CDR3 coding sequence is TGCAGACCAGGTCGGGCAGATACGCAGTATTTT.

Written as DNA, the CDR3 is TGTGCCAGCAGCTTAGTAGAGGGACAGGGTCTTGAAAAACTGTTTTTT. This encodes CASSLVEGQGLEKLFF. The chain couples TRBV7-8 to TRBJ1-4, with 9 nucleotides matching TRBD1. Germline V lookup: CDR1 SGHVS, CDR2 FQNEAQ. The CDR3 length is 16 residues. V dropped 1 base and J dropped 7; count of bases not matched to a gene: 7.

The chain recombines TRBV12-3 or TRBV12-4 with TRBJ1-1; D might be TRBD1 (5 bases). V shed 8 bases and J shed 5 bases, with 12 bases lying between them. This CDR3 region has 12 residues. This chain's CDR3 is CASLAGLTEAFF. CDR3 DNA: TGTGCCAGCCTCGCAGGGCTTACTGAAGCTTTCTTT.

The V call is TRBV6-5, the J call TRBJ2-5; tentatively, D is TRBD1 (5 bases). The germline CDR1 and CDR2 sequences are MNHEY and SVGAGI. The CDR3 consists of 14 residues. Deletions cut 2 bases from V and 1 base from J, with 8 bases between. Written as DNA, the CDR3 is TGTGCCAGCAGTTACAGGGGCCGCCAAGAGACCCAGTACTTC. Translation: CASSYRGRQETQYF.

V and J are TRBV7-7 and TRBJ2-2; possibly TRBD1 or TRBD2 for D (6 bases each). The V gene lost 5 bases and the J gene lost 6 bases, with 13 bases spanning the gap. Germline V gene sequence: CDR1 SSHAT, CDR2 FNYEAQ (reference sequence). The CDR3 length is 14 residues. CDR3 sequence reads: CASSPAGGAGELFF. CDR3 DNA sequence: TGTGCCAGCAGCCCCGCCGGGGGCGCCGGGGAGCTGTTTTTT.

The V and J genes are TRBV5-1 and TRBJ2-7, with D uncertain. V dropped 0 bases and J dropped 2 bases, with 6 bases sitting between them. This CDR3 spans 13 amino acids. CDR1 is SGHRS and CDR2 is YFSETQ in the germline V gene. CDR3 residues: CASSLGVAYEQYF. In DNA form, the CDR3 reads TGCGCCAGCAGCTTGGGAGTTGCCTACGAGCAGTACTTC.

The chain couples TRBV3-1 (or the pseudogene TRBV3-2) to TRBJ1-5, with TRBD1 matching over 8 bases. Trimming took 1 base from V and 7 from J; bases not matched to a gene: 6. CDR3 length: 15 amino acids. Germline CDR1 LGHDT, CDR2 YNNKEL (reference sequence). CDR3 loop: CASSQGQGARQPQHF. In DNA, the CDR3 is TGTGCCAGCAGCCAAGGGCAGGGGGCACGGCAGCCCCAGCATTTT.

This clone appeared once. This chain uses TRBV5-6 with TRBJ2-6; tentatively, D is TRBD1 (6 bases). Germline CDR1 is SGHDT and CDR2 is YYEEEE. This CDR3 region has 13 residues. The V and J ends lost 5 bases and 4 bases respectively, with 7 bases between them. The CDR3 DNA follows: TGTGCCAGCAGAGGACAGGGGGCCAACGTCCTGACTTTC. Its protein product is CASRGQGANVLTF.

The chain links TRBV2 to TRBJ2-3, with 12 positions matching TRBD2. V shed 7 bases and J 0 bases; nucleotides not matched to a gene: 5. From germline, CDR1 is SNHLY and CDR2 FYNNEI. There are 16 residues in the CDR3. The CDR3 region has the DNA TGTGCCAGCATCCGGCTAGCGGGGGGGAGCACAGATACGCAGTATTTT. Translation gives CASIRLAGGSTDTQYF.

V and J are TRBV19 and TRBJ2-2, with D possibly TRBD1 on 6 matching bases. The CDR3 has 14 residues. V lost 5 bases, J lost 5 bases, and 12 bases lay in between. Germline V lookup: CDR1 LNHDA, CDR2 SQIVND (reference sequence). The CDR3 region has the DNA TGTGCCAGTAGTGCCCTCAGGGGAACCGGGGAGCTGTTTTTT. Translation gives CASSALRGTGELFF.

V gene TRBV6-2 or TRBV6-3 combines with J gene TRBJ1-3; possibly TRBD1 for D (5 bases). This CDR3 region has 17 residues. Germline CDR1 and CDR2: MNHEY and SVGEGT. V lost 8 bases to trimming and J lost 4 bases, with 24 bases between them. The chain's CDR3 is CASCRDVGPPIGNTIYF. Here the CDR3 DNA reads TGTGCCAGCTGCCGGGACGTAGGACCTCCGATCGGAAACACCATATATTTT.

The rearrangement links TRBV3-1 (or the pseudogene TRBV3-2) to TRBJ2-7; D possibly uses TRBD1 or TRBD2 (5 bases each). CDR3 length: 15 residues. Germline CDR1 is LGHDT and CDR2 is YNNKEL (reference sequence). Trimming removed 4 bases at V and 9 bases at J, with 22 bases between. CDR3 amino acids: CASSLFRTRGGRQYF. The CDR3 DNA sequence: TGTGCCAGCAGCCTCTTCCGGACACGAGGAGGACGGCAGTACTTC.

CDR3 protein: CSVGQVYEQYF. The CDR3 coding sequence is TGCAGCGTTGGACAGGTCTACGAGCAGTACTTC. V gene TRBV29-1 combines with J gene TRBJ2-7, with D maybe TRBD1 (6 bases). The CDR3 extends over 11 amino acids. V was trimmed by 4 bases and J by 3 bases, leaving 7 bases between them. The germline CDR1 and CDR2 sequences are SQVTM and ANQGSEA.

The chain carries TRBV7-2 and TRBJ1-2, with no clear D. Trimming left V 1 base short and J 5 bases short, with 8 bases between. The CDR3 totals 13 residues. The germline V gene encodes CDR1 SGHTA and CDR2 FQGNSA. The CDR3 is CASSLVVAYGYTF. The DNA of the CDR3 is TGTGCCAGCAGCTTAGTGGTAGCGTATGGCTACACCTTC.

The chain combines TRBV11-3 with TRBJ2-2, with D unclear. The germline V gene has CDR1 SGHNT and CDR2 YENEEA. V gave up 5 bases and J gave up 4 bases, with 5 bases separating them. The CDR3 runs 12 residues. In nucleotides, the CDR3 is TGTGCCAGCAGCCCACCCACCGGGGAGCTGTTTTTT. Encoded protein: CASSPPTGELFF.

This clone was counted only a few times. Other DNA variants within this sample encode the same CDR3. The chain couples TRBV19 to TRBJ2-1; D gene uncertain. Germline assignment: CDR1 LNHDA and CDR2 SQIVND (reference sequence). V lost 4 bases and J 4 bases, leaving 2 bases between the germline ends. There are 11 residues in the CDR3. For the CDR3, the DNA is TGTGCCAGTAGTAGTTACAATGAGCAGTTCTTC. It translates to CASSSYNEQFF.

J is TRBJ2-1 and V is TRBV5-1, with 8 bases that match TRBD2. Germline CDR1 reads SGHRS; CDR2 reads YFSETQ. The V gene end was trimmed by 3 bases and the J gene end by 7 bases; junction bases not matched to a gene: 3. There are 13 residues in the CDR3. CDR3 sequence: CASSWGLVNEQFF. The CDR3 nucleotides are TGCGCCAGCAGCTGGGGACTAGTGAATGAGCAGTTCTTC.

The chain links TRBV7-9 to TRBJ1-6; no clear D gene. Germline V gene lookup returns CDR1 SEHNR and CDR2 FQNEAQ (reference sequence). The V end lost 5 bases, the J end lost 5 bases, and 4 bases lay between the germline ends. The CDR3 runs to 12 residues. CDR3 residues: CASSRDNSPLHF. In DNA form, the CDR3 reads TGTGCCAGCAGCAGGGATAATTCACCCCTCCACTTT. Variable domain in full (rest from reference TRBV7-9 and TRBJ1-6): DTGVSQNPRHKITKRGQNVTFRCDPISEHNRLYWYRQTLGQGPEFLTYFQNEAQLEKSRLLSDRFSAERPKGSFSTLEIQRTEQGDSAMYLCASSRDNSPLHFGNGTRLTVT.

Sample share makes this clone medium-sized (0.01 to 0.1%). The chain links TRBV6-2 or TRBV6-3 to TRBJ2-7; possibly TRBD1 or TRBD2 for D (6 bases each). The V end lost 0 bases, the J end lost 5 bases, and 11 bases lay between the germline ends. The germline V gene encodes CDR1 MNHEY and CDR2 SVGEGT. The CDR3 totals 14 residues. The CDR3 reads CASSYSTGGDEQYF. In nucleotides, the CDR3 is TGTGCCAGCAGTTACTCGACCGGGGGCGACGAGCAGTACTTC.

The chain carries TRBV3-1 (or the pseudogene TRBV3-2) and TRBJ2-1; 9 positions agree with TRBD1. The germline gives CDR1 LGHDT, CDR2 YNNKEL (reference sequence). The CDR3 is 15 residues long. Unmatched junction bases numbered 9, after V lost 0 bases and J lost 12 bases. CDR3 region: CASSQDLIRDRVQFF. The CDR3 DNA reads TGTGCCAGCAGCCAAGATCTTATCCGGGACAGGGTGCAGTTCTTC.

CDR3: CASSLLVGYGYTF. The CDR3 DNA follows: TGTGCCAGCAGTTTATTGGTGGGATACGGCTACACCTTC. The chain carries TRBV28 and TRBJ1-2; D remains ambiguous. The length of the CDR3 is 13 residues. Germline V CDR1 and CDR2: MDHEN, SYDVKM. Trimming stripped 1 base from V and 8 bases from J, with 11 bases between.

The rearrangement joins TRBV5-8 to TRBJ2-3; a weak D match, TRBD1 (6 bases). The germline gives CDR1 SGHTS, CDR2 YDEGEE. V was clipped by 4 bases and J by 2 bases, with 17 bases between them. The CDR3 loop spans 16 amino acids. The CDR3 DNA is TGTGCCAGCAGCGAAACCGGGACACCCGACACAGATACGCAGTATTTT. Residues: CASSETGTPDTDTQYF.

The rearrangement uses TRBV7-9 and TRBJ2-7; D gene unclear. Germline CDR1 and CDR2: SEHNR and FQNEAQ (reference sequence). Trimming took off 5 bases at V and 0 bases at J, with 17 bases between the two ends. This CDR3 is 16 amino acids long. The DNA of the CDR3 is TGTGCCAGCAGCCCTTCCCTTAACCCGACCTCCTACGAGCAGTACTTC. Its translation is CASSPSLNPTSYEQYF. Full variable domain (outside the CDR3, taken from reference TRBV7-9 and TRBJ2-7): DTGVSQNPRHKITKRGQNVTFRCDPISEHNRLYWYRQTLGQGPEFLTYFQNEAQLEKSRLLSDRFSAERPKGSFSTLEIQRTEQGDSAMYLCASSPSLNPTSYEQYFGPGTRLTVT.